This T cell receptor beta chain is from a study of T cells in Graves' hyperthyroidism and ophthalmopathy. Study details: Peripheral blood was drawn at first diagnosis, prior to all treatment. Study observations and caveats: The model's output predicted ophthalmopathy at a median of about 6.5 months prior to onset.

This clonotype was found a few times. Its antigen is unidentified. Amplification of TCR beta CDR3 regions was performed using RNA transcripts as template. Initially, a first-round RT-PCR of the TCR CDR3 employed the HTBI primer set. One entry per CDR3 protein results from TCRdb running MiXCR on the multiplex PCR reads. The sample records about 560,000 distinct CDR3 sequences, 15% to 20% being singletons. This CDR3 comprises 15 residues. V was cut by 1 base and J by 0 bases, with 6 bases left in between. From germline, CDR1 is LGHNA and CDR2 YSLEER. The origin of this receptor is a woman between 18 and 30 years old with Graves' hyperthyroidism. The J gene is TRBJ1-4, the V gene TRBV4-3, with D uncertain. The specimen was blood. CDR3: CASSQVAATNEKLFF. The CDR3 nucleotides read TGCGCCAGCAGCCAAGTGGCGGCAACTAATGAAAAACTGTTTTTT.